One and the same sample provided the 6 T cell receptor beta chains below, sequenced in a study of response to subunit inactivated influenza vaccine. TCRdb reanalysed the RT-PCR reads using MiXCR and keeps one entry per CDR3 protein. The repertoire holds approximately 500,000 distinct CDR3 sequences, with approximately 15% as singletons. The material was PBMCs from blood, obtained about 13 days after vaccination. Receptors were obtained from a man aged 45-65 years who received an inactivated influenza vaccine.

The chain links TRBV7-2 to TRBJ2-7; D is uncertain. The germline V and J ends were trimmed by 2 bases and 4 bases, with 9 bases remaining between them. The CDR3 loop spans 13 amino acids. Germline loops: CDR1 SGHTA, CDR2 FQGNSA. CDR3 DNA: TGTGCCAGCAGCTTATATAAAGGTTACGAGCAGTACTTC. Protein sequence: CASSLYKGYEQYF.

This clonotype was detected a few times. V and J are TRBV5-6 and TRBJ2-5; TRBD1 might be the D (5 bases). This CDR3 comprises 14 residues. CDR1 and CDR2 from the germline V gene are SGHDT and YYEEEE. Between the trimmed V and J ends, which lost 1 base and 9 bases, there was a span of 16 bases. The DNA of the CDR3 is TGTGCCAGCAGCTTGAAGAGGCAGGGCTTGGCCCAGTACTTC. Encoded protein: CASSLKRQGLAQYF.

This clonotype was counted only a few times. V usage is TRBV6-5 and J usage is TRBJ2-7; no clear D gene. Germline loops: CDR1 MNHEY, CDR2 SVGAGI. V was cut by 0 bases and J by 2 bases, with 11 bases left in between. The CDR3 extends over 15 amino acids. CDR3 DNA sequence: TGTGCCAGCAGTTACTCGTCAGCTTCCCCCTACGAGCAGTACTTC. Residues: CASSYSSASPYEQYF.

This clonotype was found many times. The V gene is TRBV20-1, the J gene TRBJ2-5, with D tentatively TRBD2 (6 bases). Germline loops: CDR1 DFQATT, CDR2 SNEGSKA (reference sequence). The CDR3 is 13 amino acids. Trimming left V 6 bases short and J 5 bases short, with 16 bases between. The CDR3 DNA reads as TGCAGTGCATTGGTGTCGGGACTCGAGACCCAGTACTTC. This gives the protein CSALVSGLETQYF.

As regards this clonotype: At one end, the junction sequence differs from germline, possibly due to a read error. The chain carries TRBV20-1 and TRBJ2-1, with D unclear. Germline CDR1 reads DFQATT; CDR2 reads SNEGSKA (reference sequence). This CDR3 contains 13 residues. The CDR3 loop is CSASGRPYNEQIF. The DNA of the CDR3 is TGCAGTGCTAGCGGTCGGCCCTACAATGAGCAGATCTTC.

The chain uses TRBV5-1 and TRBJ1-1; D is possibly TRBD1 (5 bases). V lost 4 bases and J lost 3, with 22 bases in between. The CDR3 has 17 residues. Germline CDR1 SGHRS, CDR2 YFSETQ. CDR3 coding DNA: TGCGCCAGCAGCCCCCTTCGGAGGGGCTGGGAAGACACTGAAGCTTTCTTT. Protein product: CASSPLRRGWEDTEAFF.